A single sample is the source of the 20 T cell receptor beta chains below, sequenced in a study of blood T cells in healthy people across ages. It was with a sample-barcoded 5' primer and a J-beta primer mix that a second PCR of about 6 to 12 cycles was run. TCRdb analysed the 5' RACE reads with MiXCR anew, one entry per CDR3 protein. The table has roughly 730,000 distinct CDR3 sequences, roughly three fifths seen once. Sequencing input: blood. The receptors were sampled from a man aged 40-50 years in good health.

In regard to this clonotype: This may be a read error: a much more frequent sequence differs by one nucleotide. This chain joins TRBV28 and TRBJ2-5; TRBD1 is a possible D gene (6 bases). TRBJ2-7 matches the DNA end more closely, so the J call is doubtful. Germline V gene sequence: CDR1 MDHEN, CDR2 SYDVKM. The CDR3 spans 15 residues. The CDR3 DNA reads as TGTGCCAGCAGTTCATCCGACAGGTTGGACAACGAGCAGTACTTC. Its translation is CASSSSDRLDNEQYF.

The V gene is TRBV28, the J gene TRBJ2-4; TRBD2 aligns across 7 bases. CDR3 size: 20 residues. CDR1 MDHEN and CDR2 SYDVKM come from the germline V gene. V lost 5 bases and J lost 0; bases outside the gene matches: 19. CDR3 sequence: CASSPSPRASGEEAKNIQYF. The DNA for the CDR3 is TGTGCCAGCAGTCCGAGCCCCCGGGCTAGCGGAGAAGAAGCCAAAAACATTCAGTACTTC.

The chain is built from TRBV29-1 and TRBJ2-1; D might be TRBD1 or TRBD2, each matching 6 bases. The CDR3 extends over 15 amino acids. Germline V gene lookup returns CDR1 SQVTM and CDR2 ANQGSEA. Trimming shortened V by 0 bases and J by 4 bases, and 13 bases separated the two germline ends. The CDR3 DNA reads TGCAGCGTTGAAGATCGGGGGCGTCGATACAATGAGCAGTTCTTC. Protein: CSVEDRGRRYNEQFF.

This clonotype came up once. The chain employs TRBV9 and TRBJ2-7; D remains ambiguous. The better agreement between TRBJ2-5 and the DNA end casts doubt on the J call. The germline CDR1 and CDR2 sequences are SGDLS and YYNGEE. The CDR3 runs 16 residues. The CDR3 loop reads CASSVTDGLIGETQYF. CDR3 DNA: TGTGCCAGCAGCGTCACCGATGGTTTAATAGGAGAGACCCAGTACTTC.

This chain uses TRBV12-3 or TRBV12-4 with TRBJ1-2; D gene ambiguous. The CDR3 consists of 13 residues. Trimming removed 4 bases at V and 5 bases at J, with 11 bases between. The CDR3 here is CASSSLVGYGYTF. CDR3 nucleotides: TGTGCCAGCAGTTCCTTGGTCGGGTATGGCTACACCTTC.

This clonotype was observed once. This chain connects TRBV28 to TRBJ2-7; no reliable D call. Per germline, CDR1 MDHEN and CDR2 SYDVKM. The V end lost 5 bases, the J end lost 7 bases, and 18 bases lay between the germline ends. This CDR3 contains 14 residues. CDR3 region: CASSPFRGVREQYF. The CDR3 region has the DNA TGTGCCAGCAGTCCCTTCCGTGGGGTCAGAGAGCAGTACTTC.

The chain recombines TRBV7-8 with TRBJ2-7, with a weak D call TRBD1 (8 bases). The germline V gene has CDR1 SGHVS and CDR2 FQNEAQ. The CDR3 covers 17 residues. V lost 5 bases to trimming and J lost 7 bases, with 27 bases between them. CDR3 DNA sequence: TGTGCCAGCAGCGTACCAAAGGGGGGGACAGGCAGTAATGAGCAGTACTTC. Translated, it gives CASSVPKGGTGSNEQYF.

V gene TRBV15 combines with J gene TRBJ1-2; no clear D gene. The CDR3 totals 16 residues. In germline, CDR1 is LNHNV, CDR2 YYDKDF (reference sequence). V was trimmed by 5 bases and J by 4 bases, leaving 20 bases between them. In DNA form, the CDR3 reads TGTGCCACCAGCGCCCAAGCAACCTTCGGCGGCTATGGCTACACCTTC. Translation: CATSAQATFGGYGYTF.

The chain recombines TRBV11-2 with TRBJ2-1, with a weak D call TRBD2 (5 bases). Germline V gene lookup returns CDR1 SGHAT and CDR2 FQNNGV. The CDR3 is made up of 17 amino acids. The V end lost 7 bases, the J end lost 3 bases, and 22 bases lay between the germline ends. The CDR3 spells CASTNYGWGANYNEQFF. DNA for the CDR3: TGTGCCAGCACCAATTATGGGTGGGGAGCCAACTACAATGAGCAGTTCTTC.

In regard to this clonotype: Relative to the germline gene, one junction end is altered; a read error may explain this. The genes are TRBV10-3 and TRBJ1-5; TRBD1 might be the D (5 bases). CDR3 length equals 14 residues. The V gene's germline CDR1 is ENHRY and CDR2 SYGVKD. This chain's CDR3 is CAIRESGENQPQHF. CDR3 nucleotides: TGTGCCATCAGGGAGTCGGGGGAAAATCAGCCCCAGCATTTT.

CDR3 protein: CASSPPNTGELFF. In nucleotides, the CDR3 is TGTGCCAGCAGCCCCCCAAACACCGGGGAGCTGTTTTTT. The J gene is TRBJ2-2, the V gene TRBV14; the D is unclear. V dropped 4 bases and J dropped 2 bases, with 5 bases sitting between them. CDR1 and CDR2 (germline): SGHDN, FVKESK. CDR3 length: 13 residues.

This clonotype was picked up a small number of times. This sequence joins TRBV9 and TRBJ2-1, with D perhaps matching TRBD2 (6 bases). This CDR3 has 15 amino acids. Trimming pared 5 bases from V and 1 base from J, leaving 13 bases between. Germline CDR1 and CDR2: SGDLS and YYNGEE. The CDR3 DNA reads TGTGCCAGCAGTAACGCCGGGACTTCCTACAATGAGCAGTTCTTC. This translates into CASSNAGTSYNEQFF.

V is TRBV29-1 and J is TRBJ1-2, with TRBD1 identical over 8 bases. Germline trimming cut 3 bases from V and 4 bases from J; bases unmatched to any gene: 7. The CDR3 is 14 amino acids. Germline CDR1 SQVTM, CDR2 ANQGSEA. CDR3 residues: CSVDTGGGFYGYTF. CDR3 coding DNA: TGCAGCGTTGATACAGGGGGAGGGTTCTATGGCTACACCTTC.

This chain connects TRBV6-1 to TRBJ2-1; the match to TRBD2 covers 9 bases. The last part of the DNA fits TRBJ2-7 better; the J call may be wrong. The CDR3 is 16 residues long. Germline assignment: CDR1 MNHNS and CDR2 SASEGT. The DNA for the CDR3 is TGTGCCAGCAGAGAATCGGGACTAGCAGCCTACAATGAGCAGTACTTC. Translated: CASRESGLAAYNEQYF.

This clonotype turned up a few times. The J gene is TRBJ2-7, the V gene TRBV7-9; TRBD2 aligns across 10 bases. The J call is doubtful: the DNA matches TRBJ2-5 better. Germline V gene sequence: CDR1 SEHNR, CDR2 FQNEAQ (reference sequence). The CDR3 spans 15 residues. DNA for the CDR3: TGTGCCAGCAGCTTAGTAGCGGGAGGAGGAGAGACCCAGTACTTC. It specifies CASSLVAGGGETQYF.

The V gene is TRBV9, the J gene TRBJ2-5; weak D call: TRBD1 (6 bases). This CDR3 is built from 16 residues. Trimming removed 3 bases at V and 11 bases at J, with 26 bases between. Germline V gives CDR1 SGDLS, CDR2 YYNGEE. The CDR3 bases are TGTGCCAGCAGCGCCGCCTTAAACAGGGAAGGAGGTGAGCAGTACTTC. It encodes CASSAALNREGGEQYF. The full variable domain, completed using reference TRBV9 and TRBJ2-5, is DSGVTQTPKHLITATGQRVTLRCSPRSGDLSVYWYQQSLDQGLQFLIQYYNGEERAKGNILERFSAQQFPDLHSELNLSSLELGDSALYFCASSAALNREGGEQYFGPGTRLLVL.

The CDR3 is CASRPVSARGAEQFF. In DNA form, the CDR3 reads TGTGCCAGCAGACCCGTCTCAGCGCGGGGGGCTGAGCAGTTCTTC. This rearrangement joins TRBV2 to TRBJ2-1; TRBD2 matches 8 bases. The V segment lost 6 bases and the J segment 9 bases; nucleotides outside the gene matches: 13. CDR3 length: 15 amino acids. The germline V gene has CDR1 SNHLY and CDR2 FYNNEI. Filled out from reference TRBV2 and TRBJ2-1, the complete variable domain reads EPEVTQTPSHQVTQMGQEVILRCVPISNHLYFYWYRQILGQKVEFLVSFYNNEISEKSEIFDDQFSVERPDGSNFTLKIRSTKLEDSAMYFCASRPVSARGAEQFFGPGTRLTVL.

The chain links TRBV7-8 to TRBJ1-3, with D maybe TRBD1 (6 bases). The CDR3 covers 16 residues. V was clipped by 5 bases and J by 7 bases, with 21 bases between them. Per germline, CDR1 SGHVS and CDR2 FQNEAQ. CDR3: CASSPTGNGPWNTIYF. Written as DNA, the CDR3 is TGTGCCAGCAGCCCAACAGGGAACGGACCCTGGAACACCATATATTTT.

This clonotype was counted a few times. The V gene is TRBV6-5, the J gene TRBJ2-7; 9 nucleotides agree with TRBD1. Trimming removed 5 bases from V and 4 bases from J; junction bases left unmatched: 6. CDR1 is MNHEY, CDR2 SVGAGI, per germline. This CDR3 spans 14 amino acids. This CDR3 reads CASSLRTGVYEQYF. The CDR3, as DNA: TGTGCCAGCAGTCTGCGGACAGGGGTATACGAGCAGTACTTC.

The chain links TRBV27 to TRBJ2-7; TRBD1 aligns across 8 bases. In germline, CDR1 is MNHEY, CDR2 SMNVEV (reference sequence). Germline trimming cut 6 bases from V and 5 bases from J; bases unmatched to any gene: 6. The CDR3 has 13 residues. CDR3 sequence reads: CASRDRAGHEQYF. CDR3 DNA: TGTGCCAGCAGGGACAGGGCGGGTCACGAGCAGTACTTC.